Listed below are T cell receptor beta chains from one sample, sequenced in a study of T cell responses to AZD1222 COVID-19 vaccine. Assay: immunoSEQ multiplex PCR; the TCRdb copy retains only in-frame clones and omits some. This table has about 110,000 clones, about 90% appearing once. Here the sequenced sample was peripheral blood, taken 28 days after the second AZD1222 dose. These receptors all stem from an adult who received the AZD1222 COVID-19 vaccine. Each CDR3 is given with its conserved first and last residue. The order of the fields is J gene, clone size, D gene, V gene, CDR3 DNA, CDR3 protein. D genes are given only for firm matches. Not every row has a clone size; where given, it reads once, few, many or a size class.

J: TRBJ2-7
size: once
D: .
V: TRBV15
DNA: TGTGCCACCAGCAGAGATGGTAGCTCTCCTTACGAGCAGTACTTC
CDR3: CATSRDGSSPYEQYF

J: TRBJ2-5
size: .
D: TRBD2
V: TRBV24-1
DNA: TGTGCCACCAGTGACCCAGGACTAGCGGGAGTTTCGGAGACCCAGTACTTC
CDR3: CATSDPGLAGVSETQYF

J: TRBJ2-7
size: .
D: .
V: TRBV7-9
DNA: TGTGCCAGCGGGGGACCCCCCTACGAGCAGTACTTC
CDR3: CASGGPPYEQYF

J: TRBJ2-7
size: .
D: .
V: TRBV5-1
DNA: TGCGCCAGCCGCTCCAGTAGTTCCTACGAGCAGTACTTC
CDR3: CASRSSSSYEQYF

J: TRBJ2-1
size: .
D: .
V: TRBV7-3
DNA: TGTGCCAGCAGCTTATCAGGATGGGATGAGCAGTTCTTC
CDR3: CASSLSGWDEQFF

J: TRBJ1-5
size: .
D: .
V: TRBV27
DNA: TGTGCCAGCAGTTTGACCAGGGACAATCAGCCCCAGCATTTT
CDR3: CASSLTRDNQPQHF

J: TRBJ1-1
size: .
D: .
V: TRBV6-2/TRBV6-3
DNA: TGTGCCAGCAGTTTTGACAGCGGGGACACTGAAGCTTTCTTT
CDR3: CASSFDSGDTEAFF

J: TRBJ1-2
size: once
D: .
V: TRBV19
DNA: TGTGCCAGTAGTATTGGGGATTTACGTCGAGGCTACACCTTC
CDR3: CASSIGDLRRGYTF

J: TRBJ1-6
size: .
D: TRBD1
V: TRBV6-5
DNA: TGTGCCAGCTCCGGGACAGGGGGTAATTCACCCCTCCACTTT
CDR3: CASSGTGGNSPLHF

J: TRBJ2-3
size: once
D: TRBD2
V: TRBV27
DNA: TGTGCCAGCAGTGACCTAGCGGGAGGGAGCACAGATACGCAGTATTTT
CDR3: CASSDLAGGSTDTQYF

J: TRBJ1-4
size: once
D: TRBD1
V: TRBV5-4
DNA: TGTGCCAGCAGCACAGGGGTCGGCGGTGATGAAAAACTGTTTTTT
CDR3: CASSTGVGGDEKLFF

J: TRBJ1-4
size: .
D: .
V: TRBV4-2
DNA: TGTGCCAGCAGCCCAAAGGTGGGTGAAAAACTGTTTTTT
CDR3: CASSPKVGEKLFF

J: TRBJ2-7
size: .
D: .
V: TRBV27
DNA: TGTGCCAGCACGGGACTGCAGGGGAGTTTTCACGAGCAGTACTTC
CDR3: CASTGLQGSFHEQYF

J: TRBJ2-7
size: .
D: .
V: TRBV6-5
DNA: TGTGCCAGCAGTTACTCGGGGACACTTACCTACGAGCAGTACTTC
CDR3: CASSYSGTLTYEQYF

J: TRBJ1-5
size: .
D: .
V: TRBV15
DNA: TGTGCCACCAGCCCACACAGGGGCAATCAGCCCCAGCATTTT
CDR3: CATSPHRGNQPQHF

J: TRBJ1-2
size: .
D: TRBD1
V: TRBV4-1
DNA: TGCGCCAGCACCAGGACAGGGCGTAACTATGGCTACACCTTC
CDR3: CASTRTGRNYGYTF

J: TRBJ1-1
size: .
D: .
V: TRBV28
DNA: TGTGCCAGCAGACCGAGGGTTGACACTGAAGCTTTCTTT
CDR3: CASRPRVDTEAFF

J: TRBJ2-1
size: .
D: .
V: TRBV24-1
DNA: TGTGCCACCAGTGATTTCAGGGTGAATGAGCAGTTCTTC
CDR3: CATSDFRVNEQFF

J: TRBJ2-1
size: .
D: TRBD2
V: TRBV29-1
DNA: TGCAGCGTACCCACCCCCAGGGAGGGCTTACGGGACAATGAGCAGTTCTTC
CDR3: CSVPTPREGLRDNEQFF

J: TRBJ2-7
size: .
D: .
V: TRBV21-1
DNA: TGTGCCAGCAGCAAGCGGCACGGGGAGCAGTACTTC
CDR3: CASSKRHGEQYF

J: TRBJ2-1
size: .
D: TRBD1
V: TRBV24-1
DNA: TGTGCCACCAGTGGTTCGACCGGGACAGGGAACAATGAGCAGTTCTTC
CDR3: CATSGSTGTGNNEQFF

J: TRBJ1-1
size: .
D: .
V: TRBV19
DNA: TGTGCCAGTAGTATAGTGGCAGCCATGAACACTGAAGCTTTCTTT
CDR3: CASSIVAAMNTEAFF

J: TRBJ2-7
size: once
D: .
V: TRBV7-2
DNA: TGTGCCAGCAGCTTAGCGGGAGTGTCCCACGAGCAGTACTTC
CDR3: CASSLAGVSHEQYF

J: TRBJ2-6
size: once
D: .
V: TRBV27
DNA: TGTGCCAGCAATGCCGTGGGCTCTGGGGCCAACGTCCTGACTTTC
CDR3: CASNAVGSGANVLTF

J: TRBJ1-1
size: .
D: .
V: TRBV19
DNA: TGTGCCAGTAGTATCTATCTTGAGGCTTTCTTT
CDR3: CASSIYLEAFF

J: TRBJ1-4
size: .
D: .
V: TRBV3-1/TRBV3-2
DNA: TGTGCCAGCAGCCATACGCTGGCGGCGGGTGAAAAACTGTTTTTT
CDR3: CASSHTLAAGEKLFF

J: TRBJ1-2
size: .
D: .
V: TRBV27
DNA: TGTGCCAGCAATAACCAATCAAAAAATGGCTACACCTTC
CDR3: CASNNQSKNGYTF

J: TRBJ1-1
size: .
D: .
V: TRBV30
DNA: TGTGCCTGGAGTGTAGGCCGGACAGCTGAAGCTTTCTTT
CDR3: CAWSVGRTAEAFF

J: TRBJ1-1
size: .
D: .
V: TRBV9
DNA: TGTGCCAGCAGCGTAGTCGGGACAAGTAGCGCTGAAGCTTTCTTT
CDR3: CASSVVGTSSAEAFF

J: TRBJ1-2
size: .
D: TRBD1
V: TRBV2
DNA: TGTGCCAGCAACGGACAGGGCGTGAGTGGCTACACCTTC
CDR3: CASNGQGVSGYTF

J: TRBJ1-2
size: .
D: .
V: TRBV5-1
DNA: TGCGCCAGCAGCTTGGGGGCAGGGGATGGCTATGGCTACACCTTC
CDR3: CASSLGAGDGYGYTF